This entry lists 15 T cell receptor beta chains sequenced from one sample in a study of shared clonotypes between healthy human individuals. TCRdb keeps only in-frame clones here, not all; method: immunoSEQ multiplex PCR. The repertoire holds over a million clones, with more than 65% as singletons. Sequences were obtained from memory CD4+ T cells sorted from blood. This sample's subset: CD45RA-negative fraction. Source of these receptors: a young man in good health.

The genes are TRBV27 and TRBJ2-1; TRBD2 is a possible D gene (6 bases). Trimming removed 5 bases from V and 8 bases from J, with 13 bases in between. The CDR3 is made up of 13 amino acids. Germline V gene lookup returns CDR1 MNHEY and CDR2 SMNVEV (reference sequence). The CDR3 loop is CASSNPSGYEQFF. CDR3 sequence (DNA): TGTGCCAGCAGTAATCCCAGCGGGTATGAGCAGTTCTTC.

The sample holds a few counts of this clone. The chain combines TRBV19 with TRBJ2-7, with a possible D match to TRBD2 (5 bases). The germline V and J ends were trimmed by 6 bases and 3 bases, with 9 bases remaining between them. The germline V gene has CDR1 LNHDA and CDR2 SQIVND (reference sequence). The CDR3 sequence is 12 residues long. CDR3 region: CASSQAGYEQYF. For the CDR3, the DNA is TGTGCCAGTAGCCAGGCGGGCTACGAGCAGTACTTC.

The chain carries TRBV25-1 and TRBJ2-5, with a weak D call TRBD1 (5 bases). Trimming stripped 3 bases from V and 1 base from J, with 15 bases between. The CDR3 is 16 residues long. The germline V gene has CDR1 MGHDK and CDR2 SYGVNS. Here the CDR3 DNA reads TGTGCCAGCAGTGACCTCCAGGGCCAGGGCCAAGAGACCCAGTACTTC. Translation: CASSDLQGQGQETQYF.

The gene calls are TRBV4-1 and TRBJ1-1, with D possibly being TRBD1 (6 bases). CDR1 and CDR2 (germline): MGHRA, YSYEKL. The CDR3 has 15 residues. The ends were cut back, 3 bases at V and 4 bases at J, with 15 bases in the middle. DNA of the CDR3: TGCGCCAGCAGCCAGGCAATTACAGGGCCCACTGAAGCTTTCTTT. Its protein is CASSQAITGPTEAFF.

J is TRBJ2-7 and V is TRBV4-3; 10 nucleotides agree with TRBD2. The CDR3 length is 16 residues. V lost 3 bases, J lost 4 bases, and 9 bases stayed unmatched. Germline values: CDR1 LGHNA, CDR2 YSLEER. The CDR3: CASSQEPGLAFYEQYF. The CDR3 DNA is TGCGCCAGCAGCCAGGAACCGGGACTAGCGTTTTACGAGCAGTACTTC.

This clone has just a few counts. V and J are TRBV6-5 and TRBJ2-7; D possibly corresponds to TRBD2 (5 bases). The V and J ends lost 6 bases and 6 bases respectively, with 18 bases between them. Per germline, CDR1 MNHEY and CDR2 SVGAGI. The CDR3 runs to 14 residues. CDR3 sequence reads: CASRRDSGRGEQYF. The CDR3 DNA is TGTGCCAGCAGACGGGATTCAGGAAGAGGCGAGCAGTACTTC.

This clone was seen many times. The chain is built from TRBV10-2 and TRBJ2-1; TRBD2 matches at 13 bases. Germline-derived CDR1 and CDR2 are WSHSY and SAAADI. The CDR3 has 15 residues. Germline trimming cut 4 bases from V and 7 bases from J; bases unmatched to any gene: 4. CDR3 nucleotides: TGCGCCAGCAGTGTTCTGACTAGCGGGGGGAATGAGCAGTTCTTC. Encoded protein: CASSVLTSGGNEQFF.

The J gene is TRBJ2-7, the V gene TRBV28; D gene uncertain. CDR3 size: 14 residues. V was pared by 1 base and J by 1 base, with 8 bases between. CDR1 and CDR2 from the germline V gene are MDHEN and SYDVKM. CDR3 sequence: CASSLYVGSYEQYF. The CDR3, as DNA: TGTGCCAGCAGTTTATATGTGGGGTCCTACGAGCAGTACTTC. Based on the CDR3 plus reference TRBV28 and TRBJ2-7, the full variable domain is DVKVTQSSRYLVKRTGEKVFLECVQDMDHENMFWYRQDPGLGLRLIYFSYDVKMKEKGDIPEGYSVSREKKERFSLILESASTNQTSMYLCASSLYVGSYEQYFGPGTRLTVT.

The CDR3 region is CASNPLVGVAPSYGYTF. The CDR3 DNA reads as TGTGCCAGCAACCCCCTGGTGGGGGTGGCCCCTAGCTATGGCTACACCTTC. The rearrangement joins TRBV7-2 to TRBJ1-2, with D perhaps TRBD1 (5 bases). Trimming took 7 bases from V and 4 from J, leaving 25 bases between them. Germline values: CDR1 SGHTA, CDR2 FQGNSA. The CDR3 covers 17 residues.

This chain uses TRBV7-9 with TRBJ2-7, with no clear D. V was pared by 1 base and J by 1 base, with 11 bases between. There are 15 residues in the CDR3. The V gene's germline CDR1 is SEHNR and CDR2 FQNEAQ (reference sequence). The CDR3 coding sequence is TGTGCCAGCAGCTTAGTGTCTGTAGGATCCTACGAGCAGTACTTC. It translates to CASSLVSVGSYEQYF.

This clone was detected only a few times. The V and J genes are TRBV28 and TRBJ2-1; D may correspond to TRBD1 or TRBD2 (5 bases each). V lost 11 bases and J 4 bases, leaving 15 bases between the germline ends. CDR1 MDHEN and CDR2 SYDVKM come from the germline V gene. This CDR3 comprises 13 residues. The chain's CDR3 is CAGTNRGYNEQFF. Written as DNA, the CDR3 is TGTGCCGGGACCAATCGGGGATACAATGAGCAGTTCTTC.

The genes are TRBV6-1 and TRBJ1-6; D gene uncertain. With 5 bases removed from V and 0 bases from J, the gap between germline ends came to 8 bases. The CDR3 has 15 residues. CDR1 is MNHNS and CDR2 is SASEGT in the germline V gene. CDR3 residues: CASSLQSSYNSPLHF. The CDR3 coding sequence is TGTGCCAGCAGTTTACAGAGCTCCTATAATTCACCCCTCCACTTT.

This clone was recorded only once. The rearrangement links TRBV5-4 to TRBJ2-3; TRBD1 agrees at 7 bases. The V and J ends lost 1 base and 2 bases, in that order; junction bases with no gene match: 4. Germline-derived CDR1 and CDR2 are SGHNT and YYREEE (reference sequence). The CDR3 contains 15 residues. The CDR3 DNA reads TGTGCCAGCAGCTTGCGACAGGGAATCACAGATACGCAGTATTTT. Amino acids: CASSLRQGITDTQYF.

As regards this clone: Other nucleotide sequences from this sample produce the same CDR3. The V and J genes are TRBV30 and TRBJ1-1; 8 positions agree with TRBD1. Germline CDR1 GTSNPN, CDR2 SVGIG (reference sequence). This CDR3 comprises 14 residues. The junction had 5 bases not matched to a gene; V was cut back by 0 bases and J by 5 bases. The CDR3: CAWSVATGVTEAFF. CDR3 coding DNA: TGTGCCTGGAGTGTGGCGACAGGGGTTACTGAAGCTTTCTTT.

V usage is TRBV4-2 and J usage is TRBJ2-3, with D perhaps matching TRBD2 (5 bases). Germline-derived CDR1 and CDR2 are LGHNA and YNFKEQ. This CDR3 is 17 amino acids long. Trimming removed 0 bases from V and 2 bases from J, with 15 bases in between. CDR3 sequence: CASSQETSGWLTDTQYF. The DNA for the CDR3 is TGTGCCAGCAGCCAAGAGACGAGCGGATGGCTCACAGATACGCAGTATTTT.